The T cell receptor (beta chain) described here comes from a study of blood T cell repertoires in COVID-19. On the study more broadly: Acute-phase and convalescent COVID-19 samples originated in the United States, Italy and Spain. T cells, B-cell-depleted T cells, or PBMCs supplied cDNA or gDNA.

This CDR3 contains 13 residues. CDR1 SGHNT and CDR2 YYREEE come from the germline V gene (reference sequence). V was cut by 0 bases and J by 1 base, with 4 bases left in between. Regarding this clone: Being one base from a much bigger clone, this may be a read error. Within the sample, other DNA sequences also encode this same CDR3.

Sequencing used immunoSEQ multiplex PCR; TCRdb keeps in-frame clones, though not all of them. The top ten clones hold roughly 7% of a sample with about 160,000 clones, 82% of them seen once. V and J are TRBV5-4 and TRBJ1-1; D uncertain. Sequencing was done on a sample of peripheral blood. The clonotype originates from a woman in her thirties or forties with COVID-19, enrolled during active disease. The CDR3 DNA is TGTGCCAGCAGCTTGGACAGGAACACTGAAGCTTTCTTT. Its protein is CASSLDRNTEAFF.